This is a list of T cell receptor beta chains from one sample in a study of blood T cell repertoires in COVID-19. Generated by immunoSEQ multiplex PCR, the TCRdb table keeps only in-frame clones and is missing some. Counted here are about 190,000 clones, around 84% occurring once; the ten biggest clones make up under 15%. The sample comprised peripheral blood. Receptor source: a man younger than 45 with active or convalescent COVID-19. Both conserved end residues are part of each CDR3. Fields, in order: V gene, clone size, J gene, D gene, CDR3 protein, CDR3 DNA. A D gene is named only where the DNA matches it firmly. The size field is filled for only some rows; it gives once, few, many or a size class.

TRBV7-6,once,TRBJ2-2,.,CASSLVAAGYTGELFF,TGTGCCAGCAGCTTAGTCGCAGCAGGGTACACCGGGGAGCTGTTTTTT
TRBV5-6,.,TRBJ2-7,TRBD1,CASSFGTGSYEQYF,TGTGCCAGCAGCTTTGGGACAGGGAGCTACGAGCAGTACTTC
TRBV7-9,.,TRBJ2-7,TRBD2,CASSRGGAYEQYF,TGTGCCAGCAGCCGTGGGGGGGCCTACGAGCAGTACTTC
TRBV3-1/TRBV3-2,.,TRBJ1-1,.,CASSLTVNTEAFF,TGTGCCAGCAGCCTTACAGTGAACACTGAAGCTTTCTTT
TRBV3-1/TRBV3-2,once,TRBJ2-2,.,CASSVAVTGELFF,TGTGCCAGCAGCGTGGCGGTTACCGGGGAGCTGTTTTTT
TRBV12-3/TRBV12-4,.,TRBJ1-1,.,CASAGWGDTEAFF,TGTGCCAGCGCCGGTTGGGGGGACACTGAAGCTTTCTTT
TRBV5-1,.,TRBJ1-3,.,CASSLAFSGNTIYF,TGCGCCAGCAGCTTGGCATTCTCTGGAAACACCATATATTTT
TRBV10-3,.,TRBJ2-3,TRBD1,CAMSLRDRGTDTQYF,TGTGCCATGTCACTCCGGGACAGGGGCACAGATACGCAGTATTTT
TRBV29-1,.,TRBJ2-3,.,CSVEVQGTDTQYF,TGCAGCGTTGAAGTCCAGGGCACAGATACGCAGTATTTT
TRBV19,.,TRBJ1-3,TRBD1,CASSTPAGGTGNTIYF,TGTGCCAGTAGTACTCCGGCAGGGGGTACCGGAAACACCATATATTTT
TRBV30,.,TRBJ1-1,.,CAWSQMTGTEAFF,TGTGCCTGGAGTCAAATGACGGGGACTGAAGCTTTCTTT
TRBV19,.,TRBJ1-1,TRBD1,CASSSPGQGVGVF,TGTGCCAGTAGCTCACCGGGACAGGGGGTTGGGGTCTTT
TRBV4-1,few,TRBJ1-2,.,CASSLSPGEGPPPYGYTF,TGCGCCAGCAGCCTTAGTCCGGGGGAAGGGCCGCCCCCCTATGGCTACACCTTC
TRBV14,.,TRBJ2-7,.,CASSPSGYEQYF,TGTGCCAGCAGCCCGAGCGGCTACGAGCAGTACTTC
TRBV4-3,once,TRBJ1-1,.,CASSPRGETEAFF,TGCGCCAGCAGCCCTCGGGGGGAGACTGAAGCTTTCTTT
TRBV24-1,.,TRBJ2-4,TRBD1,CATSGTGAAKNIQYF,TGTGCCACCAGTGGCACAGGGGCTGCCAAAAACATTCAGTACTTC
TRBV5-4,.,TRBJ1-1,TRBD1,CASSPIGQDHTEAFF,TGTGCCAGCAGCCCCATCGGACAGGACCACACTGAAGCTTTCTTT
TRBV2,.,TRBJ1-4,.,CASSEARLSQEKLFF,TGTGCCAGCAGTGAAGCGAGGCTGTCGCAGGAAAAACTGTTTTTT
TRBV30,.,TRBJ1-6,.,CAWNPREGYSPLHF,TGTGCCTGGAATCCCCGGGAGGGGTATTCACCCCTCCACTTT
TRBV6-1,.,TRBJ1-4,.,CASSEAKRGLREKLFF,TGTGCCAGCAGTGAAGCCAAACGGGGTTTACGGGAAAAACTGTTTTTT
TRBV5-5,.,TRBJ2-3,.,CASSGGGAGDTQYF,TGTGCCAGCAGCGGGGGGGGCGCGGGAGATACGCAGTATTTT
TRBV6-5,.,TRBJ1-1,.,CASSYRGLSTEAFF,TGTGCCAGCAGTTACAGGGGGTTGAGCACTGAAGCTTTCTTT
TRBV3-1/TRBV3-2,.,TRBJ2-7,.,CASSQPGYGPPPYEQYF,TGTGCCAGCAGCCAACCAGGGTACGGTCCCCCTCCCTACGAGCAGTACTTC
TRBV14,few,TRBJ1-2,.,CASSLTSRGYTF,TGTGCCAGCAGCCTGACAAGTCGGGGCTACACCTTC
TRBV10-1,.,TRBJ2-3,.,CASSAGSQSGTQYF,TGCGCCAGCAGTGCCGGGTCCCAATCGGGTACGCAGTATTTT
TRBV5-1,.,TRBJ1-1,TRBD1,CASSPTGLRTEAFF,TGCGCCAGCAGCCCGACAGGGCTTCGCACTGAAGCTTTCTTT
TRBV6-5,once,TRBJ2-1,TRBD2,CASSYSIERLAQFF,TGTGCCAGCAGTTACTCGATTGAAAGACTAGCCCAGTTCTTC
TRBV5-6,.,TRBJ1-1,TRBD1,CASSSTQDRIDTEAFF,TGTGCCAGCAGCTCAACACAGGACAGGATTGACACTGAAGCTTTCTTT
TRBV19,.,TRBJ1-5,.,CATRSVGGGDQPQHF,TGTGCCACCAGATCGGTGGGCGGGGGAGACCAGCCCCAGCATTTT
TRBV7-2,.,TRBJ1-1,TRBD1,CASSLATGGPNTEAFF,TGTGCCAGCAGCTTAGCGACAGGGGGGCCGAACACTGAAGCTTTCTTT
TRBV30,.,TRBJ2-3,TRBD2,CAGGLAGITDTQYF,TGTGCCGGGGGACTAGCGGGGATCACAGATACGCAGTATTTT
TRBV19,.,TRBJ2-2,.,CASSFPREVGELFF,TGTGCCAGTAGTTTCCCCCGGGAAGTCGGGGAGCTGTTTTTT
TRBV5-1,once,TRBJ2-2,.,CASSLGQNPTGELFF,TGCGCCAGCAGCTTGGGGCAGAACCCCACCGGGGAGCTGTTTTTT
TRBV12-5,.,TRBJ2-3,TRBD1,CASAPTNRGSDTQYF,TGTGCTAGTGCCCCCACCAACAGGGGATCAGATACGCAGTATTTT
TRBV5-1,.,TRBJ1-6,TRBD1,CASSLTGGSSPLHF,TGCGCCAGCAGCCTGACAGGGGGGTCCTCACCCCTCCACTTT
TRBV27,.,TRBJ1-6,TRBD1,CASSVTGGSFHSPLHF,TGTGCCAGCAGCGTTACAGGGGGCTCTTTCCATTCACCCCTCCACTTT
TRBV19,.,TRBJ2-3,.,CASNPRAASTDTQYF,TGTGCCAGTAATCCCCGAGCGGCTAGCACAGATACGCAGTATTTT
TRBV19,.,TRBJ2-2,.,CATGRENTGELFF,TGTGCCACCGGCAGGGAGAACACCGGGGAGCTGTTTTTT
TRBV10-1,.,TRBJ1-1,.,CASSVKQGNTEAFF,TGCGCCAGCAGTGTGAAGCAGGGTAACACTGAAGCTTTCTTT
TRBV30,.,TRBJ1-2,.,CAWSGGNYGYTF,TGTGCCTGGAGCGGGGGAAACTATGGCTACACCTTC
TRBV7-8,.,TRBJ1-2,.,CASSRGVSGGYGYTF,TGTGCCAGCAGCCGCGGGGTTAGCGGCGGCTATGGCTACACCTTC
TRBV7-9,.,TRBJ2-7,TRBD2,CASSLGGVSGASWRNEQYF,TGTGCCAGCAGCTTAGGAGGTGTTAGCGGGGCCTCCTGGAGGAACGAGCAGTACTTC